These T cell receptor beta chains were read from a single sample in a study of blood T cells in healthy people across ages. MiXCR, run by TCRdb on the 5' RACE reads, gives a single entry per CDR3 protein. In the table there are approximately 730,000 distinct CDR3 sequences, 43% of which are singletons. The source material was blood. These receptors all stem from a woman aged 55-70 years in good health. CDR3s include the opening cysteine and the closing phenylalanine or tryptophan. A D gene is named only where the DNA matches it firmly. Size values are once, few and many counts, or a class for expanded clones, and some rows have none.

TRBV7-2,-,-,TRBJ2-5,CASSLEVWEGLKETQYF,TGTGCCAGCAGCTTAGAGGTGTGGGAAGGGTTAAAAGAGACCCAGTACTTC
TRBV2,-,once,TRBJ2-3,CASSVNQPTDTQYF,TGTGCCAGCAGTGTAAACCAGCCTACAGATACGCAGTATTTT
TRBV6-6,TRBD2,-,TRBJ2-3,CASSYGLAGGPPDTQYF,TGTGCCAGCAGTTACGGGTTAGCGGGAGGGCCACCAGATACGCAGTATTTT
TRBV10-2,-,-,TRBJ1-1,CACCGDPNTEAFF,TGCGCCTGCTGTGGGGACCCCAACACTGAAGCTTTCTTT
TRBV5-1,-,many,TRBJ2-7,CASSYDGSSYEQYF,TGCGCCAGCAGCTACGACGGTAGCTCCTACGAGCAGTACTTC
TRBV12-5,-,-,TRBJ2-1,CASSLGVDEQFF,TGTGCTAGTTCGTTAGGCGTCGATGAGCAGTTCTTC
TRBV7-9,-,-,TRBJ2-7,CASSLEFYLGEQYF,TGTGCCAGCAGCTTAGAGTTTTACCTGGGGGAGCAGTACTTC
TRBV3-1,-,few,TRBJ2-3,CASSQDSTTDTQYF,TGTGCCAGCAGCCAAGATTCAACAACAGATACGCAGTATTTT
TRBV29-1,-,-,TRBJ1-5,CSVVSDSSQPQHF,TGCAGCGTTGTGTCAGATAGCAGTCAGCCCCAGCATTTT
TRBV29-1,-,-,TRBJ2-5,CSVRLETQYF,TGCAGCGTTCGTCTAGAGACCCAGTACTTC
TRBV6-5,-,-,TRBJ1-2,CASSYSGTYGYTF,TGTGCCAGCAGTTACTCAGGGACGTATGGCTACACCTTC
TRBV12-3/TRBV12-4,TRBD2,-,TRBJ2-1,CASSAWGEGTEQFF,TGTGCCAGCAGTGCGTGGGGGGAGGGGACTGAGCAGTTCTTC
TRBV10-2,-,-,TRBJ2-7,CASSEAGREWEQYF,TGCGCCAGCAGTGAGGCGGGCAGGGAGTGGGAGCAGTACTTC
TRBV4-1,-,-,TRBJ2-5,CASSQGSMTQETQYF,TGCGCCAGCAGCCAAGGTTCCATGACCCAAGAGACCCAGTACTTC
TRBV10-3,-,-,TRBJ1-5,CAISASSNQPQHF,TGTGCCATCAGTGCTAGCAGCAATCAGCCCCAGCATTTT
TRBV7-2,-,few,TRBJ2-7,CASSEGGLNYEQYF,TGTGCCAGCAGTGAGGGGGGGCTGAACTACGAGCAGTACTTC
TRBV6-2/TRBV6-3,TRBD2,few,TRBJ2-1,CASRHVVGLAGTSSYNEQFF,TGTGCCAGCCGTCACGTCGTGGGACTAGCGGGGACGAGCTCCTACAATGAGCAGTTCTTC
TRBV4-3,-,once,TRBJ2-1,CASSQLLEQFF,TGCGCCAGCAGCCAATTGCTAGAGCAGTTCTTC
TRBV7-9,TRBD1,few,TRBJ1-5,CASSLDRGGNQPQHF,TGTGCCAGCAGCTTAGACAGGGGGGGCAATCAGCCCCAGCATTTT
TRBV4-2,TRBD2,-,TRBJ2-2,CASSQDAGARTGELFF,TGTGCCAGCAGCCAAGATGCGGGAGCGCGAACCGGGGAGCTGTTTTTT
TRBV20-1,TRBD2,-,TRBJ2-3,CSARKLAGDTDTQYF,TGCAGTGCTAGGAAGCTAGCGGGGGACACAGATACGCAGTATTTT
TRBV10-3,-,-,TRBJ2-5,CAISDGSSRGLYF,TGTGCCATCAGTGACGGGTCTTCTCGTGGGTTGTACTTC
TRBV4-3,-,-,TRBJ2-1,CASSTLTGNGSEQFF,TGCGCCAGCTCGACTCTGACAGGGAACGGGAGTGAGCAGTTCTTC
TRBV20-1,TRBD1,-,TRBJ1-6,CSARVAQGDSYNSPLHF,TGCAGTGCTAGAGTGGCACAGGGGGACTCCTATAATTCACCCCTCCACTTT
TRBV20-1,-,-,TRBJ1-1,CSAYGGMTTEAFF,TGCAGTGCTTACGGGGGAATGACAACTGAAGCTTTCTTT
TRBV20-1,-,few,TRBJ2-5,CSATRSGETQYF,TGCAGTGCTACTAGATCTGGAGAGACCCAGTACTTC
TRBV29-1,-,many,TRBJ2-7,CSVRKDRSYEQYF,TGCAGCGTTCGTAAGGACCGGTCCTACGAGCAGTACTTC
TRBV9,-,many,TRBJ2-7,CASSIGGAEATYEQYF,TGTGCCAGCAGCATCGGGGGCGCCGAGGCAACCTACGAGCAGTACTTC
TRBV2,-,-,TRBJ2-7,CASSEQGTQYEQYF,TGTGCCAGCAGCGAACAGGGAACCCAATACGAGCAGTACTTC
TRBV10-2,TRBD2,-,TRBJ2-7,CASSEQGLAGVVEQYF,TGCGCCAGCAGTGAGCAGGGACTAGCGGGAGTGGTCGAGCAGTACTTC
TRBV20-1,-,few,TRBJ2-3,CSASTFRGTTDTQYF,TGCAGTGCTTCCACTTTCCGGGGGACCACAGATACGCAGTATTTT
TRBV24-1,TRBD1,few,TRBJ2-5,CATSDSPPGQGVAGKETQYF,TGTGCCACCAGTGATTCCCCCCCGGGACAGGGGGTGGCAGGAAAAGAGACCCAGTACTTC
TRBV18,TRBD1,-,TRBJ2-7,CASSPGRQGAYEQYF,TGTGCCAGCTCACCGGGACGACAGGGGGCTTACGAGCAGTACTTC
TRBV20-1,-,many,TRBJ2-2,CSATHGGSLGTGELFF,TGCAGTGCCACCCATGGGGGTTCCCTCGGAACCGGGGAGCTGTTTTTT
TRBV3-1,-,-,TRBJ1-6,CASSQVAGGNSPLHF,TGTGCCAGCAGCCAAGTGGCCGGGGGTAATTCACCCCTCCACTTT
TRBV12-3/TRBV12-4,TRBD1,-,TRBJ1-2,CASSPQGALGYGYTF,TGTGCCAGCAGTCCCCAGGGGGCGCTTGGCTATGGCTACACCTTC
TRBV12-3/TRBV12-4,-,few,TRBJ1-6,CASRRAGGPNSPLHF,TGTGCCAGCAGGCGCGCGGGGGGCCCAAATTCACCCCTCCACTTT
TRBV6-1,TRBD1,many,TRBJ2-1,CASSETGSRFF,TGTGCCAGCAGTGAGACAGGGAGTCGGTTCTTC
TRBV7-3,-,-,TRBJ2-7,CASSPKGGDFSYNEQYF,TGTGCCAGCAGCCCCAAGGGGGGAGACTTCTCCTACAATGAGCAGTACTTC
TRBV7-6,TRBD1,once,TRBJ2-3,CASSSTGAEGNTQYF,TGTGCCAGCAGCTCGACAGGGGCCGAAGGTAATACGCAGTATTTT
TRBV3-1,TRBD2,-,TRBJ2-1,CASSQTGTSETEQFF,TGTGCCAGCAGCCAAACCGGGACTAGCGAAACTGAGCAGTTCTTC
TRBV2,-,-,TRBJ2-5,CASSEVETQYF,TGTGCCAGCAGTGAAGTAGAGACCCAGTACTTC
TRBV7-2,-,many,TRBJ2-7,CASSVDQNEQYF,TGTGCCAGCAGCGTGGATCAGAACGAGCAGTACTTC
TRBV10-3,-,few,TRBJ1-1,CAISYGPNGVNTEAFF,TGTGCCATCAGTTATGGCCCCAATGGGGTCAACACTGAAGCTTTCTTT
TRBV15,TRBD1,-,TRBJ2-7,CATSRGDRAQEQYF,TGTGCCACCAGCAGAGGCGACAGGGCACAGGAGCAGTACTTC
TRBV18,TRBD2,-,TRBJ2-1,CASSGLAGEVNEQFF,TGTGCCAGCTCTGGTCTAGCGGGAGAGGTCAATGAGCAGTTCTTC
TRBV10-3,TRBD2,-,TRBJ2-5,CATLGSAGVGALGETQYF,TGTGCCACGCTAGGTTCGGCGGGAGTAGGGGCTTTAGGAGAGACCCAGTACTTC
TRBV6-6,-,few,TRBJ2-3,CASSLGVSPTDTQYF,TGTGCCAGCAGTTTGGGGGTCTCCCCCACAGATACGCAGTATTTT
TRBV5-6,TRBD1,few,TRBJ2-3,CASSFTGEASTDTQYF,TGTGCCAGCAGCTTCACAGGGGAAGCTAGCACAGATACGCAGTATTTT